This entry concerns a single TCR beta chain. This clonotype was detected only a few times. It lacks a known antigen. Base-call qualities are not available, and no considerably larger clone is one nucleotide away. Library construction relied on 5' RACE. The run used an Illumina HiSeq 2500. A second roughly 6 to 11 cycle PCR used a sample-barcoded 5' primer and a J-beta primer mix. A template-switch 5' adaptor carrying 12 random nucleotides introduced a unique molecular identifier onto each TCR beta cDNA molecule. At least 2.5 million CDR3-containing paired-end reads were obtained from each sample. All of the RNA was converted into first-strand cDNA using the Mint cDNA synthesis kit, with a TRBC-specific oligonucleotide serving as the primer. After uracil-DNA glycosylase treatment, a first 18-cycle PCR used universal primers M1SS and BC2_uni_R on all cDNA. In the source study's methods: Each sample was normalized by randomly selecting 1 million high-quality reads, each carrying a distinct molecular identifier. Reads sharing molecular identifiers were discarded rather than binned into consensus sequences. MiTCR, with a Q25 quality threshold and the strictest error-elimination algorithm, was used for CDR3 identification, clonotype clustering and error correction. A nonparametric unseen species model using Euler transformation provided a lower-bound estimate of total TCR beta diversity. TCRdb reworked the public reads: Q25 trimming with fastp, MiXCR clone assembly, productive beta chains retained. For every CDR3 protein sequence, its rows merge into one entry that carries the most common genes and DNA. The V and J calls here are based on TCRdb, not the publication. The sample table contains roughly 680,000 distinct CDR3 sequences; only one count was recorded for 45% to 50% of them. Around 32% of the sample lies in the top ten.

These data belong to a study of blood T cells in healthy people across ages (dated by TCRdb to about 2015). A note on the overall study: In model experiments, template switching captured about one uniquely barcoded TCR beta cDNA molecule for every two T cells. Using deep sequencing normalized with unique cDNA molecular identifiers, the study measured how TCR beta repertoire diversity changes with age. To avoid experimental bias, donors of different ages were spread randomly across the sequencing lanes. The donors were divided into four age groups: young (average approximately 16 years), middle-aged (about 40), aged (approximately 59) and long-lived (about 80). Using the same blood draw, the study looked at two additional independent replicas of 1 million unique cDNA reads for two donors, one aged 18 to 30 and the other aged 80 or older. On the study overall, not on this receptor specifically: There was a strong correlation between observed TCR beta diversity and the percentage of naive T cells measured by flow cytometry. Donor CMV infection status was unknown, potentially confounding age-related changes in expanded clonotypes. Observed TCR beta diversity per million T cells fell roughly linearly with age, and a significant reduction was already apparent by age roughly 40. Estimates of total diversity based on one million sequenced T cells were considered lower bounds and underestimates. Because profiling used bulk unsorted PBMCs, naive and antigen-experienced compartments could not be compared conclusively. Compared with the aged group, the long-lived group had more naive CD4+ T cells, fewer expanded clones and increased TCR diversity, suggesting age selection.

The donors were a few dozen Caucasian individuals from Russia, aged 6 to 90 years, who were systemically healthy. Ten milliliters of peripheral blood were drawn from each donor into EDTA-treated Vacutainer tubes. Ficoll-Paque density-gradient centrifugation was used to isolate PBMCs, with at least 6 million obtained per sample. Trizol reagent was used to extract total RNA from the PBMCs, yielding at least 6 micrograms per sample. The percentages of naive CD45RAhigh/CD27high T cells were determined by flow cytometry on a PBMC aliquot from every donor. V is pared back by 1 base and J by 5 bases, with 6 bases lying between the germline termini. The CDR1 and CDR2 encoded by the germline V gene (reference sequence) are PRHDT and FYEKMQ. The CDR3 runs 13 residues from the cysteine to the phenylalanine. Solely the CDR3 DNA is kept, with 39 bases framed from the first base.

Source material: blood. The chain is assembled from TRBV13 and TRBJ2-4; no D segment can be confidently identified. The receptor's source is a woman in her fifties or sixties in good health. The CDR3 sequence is CASSLERQNIQYF. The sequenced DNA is TGTGCCAGCAGCTTAGAACGGCAAAACATTCAGTACTTC.